Presented here are 9 T cell receptor beta chains from one specimen sequenced in a study of blood T cell repertoires in COVID-19 (TCRdb year 2020). The library was prepared using the immunoSEQ multiplex PCR assay. TCRdb mirrors the immuneACCESS table, restricted to in-frame sequences. Some clones are absent from its copies; in checked studies, under half trace to an unresolved V gene, and the reason for the others is unknown. In all, the sample holds roughly 70,000 clones, and 75% to 80% of those were seen once. The ten biggest clones cover about a sixth of the sample. The source material was peripheral blood. The receptors come from a human donor in a cohort sampled during active COVID-19.

The rearrangement links TRBV6-6 to TRBJ2-7; 9 bases match TRBD1. The CDR3 spans 16 residues. Per germline, CDR1 MNHNY and CDR2 SVGAGI (reference sequence). Trimming cost V 6 bases and J 6 bases; bases outside gene matches: 15. CDR3 sequence (DNA): TGTGCCAGCAGCCGACTCCCGGGACAGGGATACCGCGAGCAGTACTTC. Translating gives CASSRLPGQGYREQYF.

V and J are TRBV6-4 and TRBJ1-1; the match to TRBD1 covers 8 bases. Germline V gene lookup returns CDR1 MRHNA and CDR2 SNTAGT. With 6 bases clipped from V and 2 bases from J, the junction kept 5 bases outside the gene matches. The CDR3 sequence is 14 residues long. The CDR3 is CASSPGQANTEAFF. CDR3 coding DNA: TGTGCCAGCAGCCCGGGACAGGCTAACACTGAAGCTTTCTTT.

This chain uses TRBV12-3 or TRBV12-4 with TRBJ1-1; D remains ambiguous. Deletions cut 8 bases from V and 0 bases from J, with 7 bases between. The CDR3 covers 12 residues. The CDR3 reads CASGRLNTEAFF. The DNA for the CDR3 is TGTGCCAGCGGCAGGTTGAACACTGAAGCTTTCTTT.

The chain has TRBV5-5 and TRBJ2-5; no reliable D call. This CDR3 is 14 amino acids long. From germline, CDR1 is SGHKS and CDR2 YYEKEE (reference sequence). Between the trimmed V and J ends, which lost 4 bases and 1 base, there was a span of 11 bases. DNA for the CDR3: TGTGCCAGCAGCGCGGCTGTCAGCCAAGAGACCCAGTACTTC. Amino acid sequence: CASSAAVSQETQYF.

The chain has TRBV29-1 and TRBJ1-2; D gene uncertain. CDR3 length: 13 residues. The V end lost 6 bases, the J end lost 4 bases, and 15 bases lay between the germline ends. CDR1 and CDR2 (germline): SQVTM, ANQGSEA. Written as DNA, the CDR3 is TGCAGCGTGGTGTCCGGGGAGGGCTATGGCTACACCTTC. Translating it yields CSVVSGEGYGYTF.

The chain links TRBV28 to TRBJ1-5; TRBD1 is a possible D gene (6 bases). The V gene's germline CDR1 is MDHEN and CDR2 SYDVKM. CDR3 length: 15 amino acids. The V and J ends lost 5 bases and 1 base respectively, with 12 bases between them. This chain's CDR3 is CASSRHTGSNQPQHF. In DNA, the CDR3 is TGTGCCAGCAGTCGCCACACAGGGAGCAATCAGCCCCAGCATTTT. The variable domain in full, with the rest retrieved from reference TRBV28 and TRBJ1-5, is DVKVTQSSRYLVKRTGEKVFLECVQDMDHENMFWYRQDPGLGLRLIYFSYDVKMKEKGDIPEGYSVSREKKERFSLILESASTNQTSMYLCASSRHTGSNQPQHFGDGTRLSIL.

This clone showed up just a few times. The rearrangement links TRBV7-9 to TRBJ1-1; 7 nucleotides align to TRBD1. V shed 1 base, J shed 10 bases, and the junction held 9 bases outside the gene matches. The CDR3 sequence is 14 residues long. The germline gives CDR1 SEHNR, CDR2 FQNEAQ (reference sequence). DNA for the CDR3: TGTGCCAGCAGCTTAGAGACAGGGCCCTGGGGAGCTTTCTTT. It encodes CASSLETGPWGAFF.

The rearrangement uses TRBV28 and TRBJ2-4, with a weak D call TRBD2 (6 bases). CDR1 and CDR2 from the germline V gene are MDHEN and SYDVKM. V lost 3 bases to trimming and J lost 9 bases, with 15 bases between them. The CDR3 runs 14 residues. The CDR3 loop is CASSFPSAVGIQYF. CDR3 nucleotides: TGTGCCAGCAGTTTCCCTAGCGCGGTGGGCATTCAGTACTTC.

The V and J genes are TRBV6-1 and TRBJ1-2, with D perhaps matching TRBD1 (6 bases). With 3 bases removed from V and 4 bases from J, the gap between germline ends came to 9 bases. The CDR3 spans 13 residues. Per the germline V gene, CDR1 is MNHNS and CDR2 is SASEGT. CDR3 DNA sequence: TGTGCCAGCAGTGATCAGGGGTCCTATGGCTACACCTTC. Its translation is CASSDQGSYGYTF.